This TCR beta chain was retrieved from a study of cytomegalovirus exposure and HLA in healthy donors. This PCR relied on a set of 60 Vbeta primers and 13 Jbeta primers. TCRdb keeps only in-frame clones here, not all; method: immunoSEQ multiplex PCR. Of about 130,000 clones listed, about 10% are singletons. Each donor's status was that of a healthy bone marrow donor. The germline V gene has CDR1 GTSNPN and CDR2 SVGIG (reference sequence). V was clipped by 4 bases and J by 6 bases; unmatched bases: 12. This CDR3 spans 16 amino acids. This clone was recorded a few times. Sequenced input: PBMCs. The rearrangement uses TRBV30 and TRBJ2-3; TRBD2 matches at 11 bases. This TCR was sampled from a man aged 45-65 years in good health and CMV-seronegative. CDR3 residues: CAWTRGASGRWDTQYF. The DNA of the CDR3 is TGTGCCTGGACCAGGGGGGCTAGCGGGAGGTGGGATACGCAGTATTTT.